Shown below are 22 T cell receptor beta chains from a single sample sequenced in a study of human T cells and chemical hapten exposure (dated by TCRdb to 2020 to 2022). To prepare the library, RACE was applied. The sequencer listed for this sample is NextSeq 500. The raw public reads went through TCRdb reprocessing: fastp at Q25, MiXCR clone calling, in-frame beta chains kept. Records with the same CDR3 protein are collapsed into one entry carrying the most frequent genes and DNA. The sample has more than 150,000 distinct CDR3 sequences on record, approximately 31% of them singletons. The top ten clones comprise roughly 3% of the sample. This sample's time point label indicates: pre-sensitization, week 0. The treatment or condition tag for this specimen amounts to: therapeutic diphenylcyclopropenone sensitization with weekly scalp DPC. The sequencing here drew on whole blood, taken in connection with sensitization to the hapten diphenylcyclopropenone (DPC). These receptors all come from a woman in her 30s with alopecia areata. Some clones in this sample may be carry-over from other donors' samples.

DNA for the CDR3: TGTGCCAGCAGCCCCGGGTTAGCGGGGGCCTCAAGGGGGACCCAGTACTTC. Protein product: CASSPGLAGASRGTQYF. The chain joins TRBV6-5 to TRBJ2-5; TRBD2 matches at 9 bases. This CDR3 region has 17 residues. V gave up 6 bases and J gave up 7 bases; unmatched junction bases: 18. Germline lookup yields CDR1 MNHEY and CDR2 SVGAGI.

The CDR3 reads CSARDLTGGWEETQYF. In DNA form, the CDR3 reads TGCAGTGCTAGAGATTTGACAGGGGGCTGGGAAGAGACCCAGTACTTC. This chain links TRBV20-1 with TRBJ2-5, with 10 bases fitting TRBD1. Trimming cost V 0 bases and J 3 bases; bases outside gene matches: 7. The CDR3 has 16 residues. The germline CDR1 and CDR2 sequences are DFQATT and SNEGSKA (reference sequence).

This clonotype was counted only a few times. The chain carries TRBV15 and TRBJ2-3; D unclear. The germline CDR1 and CDR2 sequences are LNHNV and YYDKDF (reference sequence). The CDR3 runs 12 residues. V gave up 4 bases and J gave up 7 bases, with 9 bases separating them. This CDR3 is CATSTESNTQYF. CDR3 nucleotide sequence: TGTGCCACCAGCACCGAATCAAATACGCAGTATTTT.

This chain links TRBV11-2 with TRBJ2-6; D perhaps matches TRBD1 (6 bases). In germline, CDR1 is SGHAT, CDR2 FQNNGV. V lost 3 bases, J lost 0 bases, and 15 bases lay in between. The CDR3 is made up of 18 amino acids. CDR3 DNA: TGTGCCAGCAGCTTCTTCGGGACAAGTTTCTCTGGGGCCAACGTCCTGACTTTC. Its translation is CASSFFGTSFSGANVLTF.

The chain combines TRBV20-1 with TRBJ1-1, with D hard to call. Germline V gene data show CDR1 as DFQATT and CDR2 as SNEGSKA (reference sequence). V was cut by 0 bases and J by 1 base, with 12 bases left in between. The CDR3 extends over 15 amino acids. CDR3 sequence reads: CSARDPGRPNTEAFF. CDR3 DNA: TGCAGTGCTAGAGACCCCGGGCGGCCGAACACTGAAGCTTTCTTT.

The rearrangement uses TRBV28 and TRBJ1-1, with D possibly matching TRBD1 (5 bases). Trimming pared 1 base from V and 1 base from J, leaving 7 bases between. The germline gives CDR1 MDHEN, CDR2 SYDVKM. CDR3 length: 14 residues. The CDR3 DNA sequence: TGTGCCAGCAGTTTATCACAGGAGAACACTGAAGCTTTCTTT. Encoded protein: CASSLSQENTEAFF.

This rearrangement joins TRBV29-1 to TRBJ1-3; D is ambiguous. The CDR3 loop spans 12 amino acids. CDR1 is SQVTM and CDR2 is ANQGSEA in the germline V gene. Trimming took off 4 bases at V and 4 bases at J, with 8 bases between the two ends. CDR3 sequence (DNA): TGCAGCGTTGTCCCGGGCGGAAACACCATATATTTT. Amino acids: CSVVPGGNTIYF.

CDR3 loop: CASSLAWDPTVEQYF. CDR3 sequence (DNA): TGCGCCAGCAGCTTGGCGTGGGACCCTACTGTCGAGCAGTACTTC. The gene calls are TRBV5-1 and TRBJ2-7; D tentatively reads TRBD1 or TRBD2 (5 bases each). CDR1 is SGHRS, CDR2 YFSETQ, per germline. Trimming shortened V by 0 bases and J by 6 bases, and 16 bases separated the two germline ends. This CDR3 spans 15 amino acids.

Details on this clonotype: A much bigger clone sits one base away, suggesting this may be a read error. CDR3 sequence: CASSLGRAQPQHF. In nucleotides, the CDR3 is TGTGCCAGCAGCTTAGGGAGGGCTCAGCCCCAGCATTTT. The chain joins TRBV11-2 to TRBJ1-5; D is ambiguous. CDR1 SGHAT and CDR2 FQNNGV come from the germline V gene. This CDR3 has 13 residues. Trimming took off 1 base at V and 6 bases at J, with 7 bases between the two ends.

The chain links TRBV18 to TRBJ2-2; TRBD2 might be the D (7 bases). Germline V gene lookup returns CDR1 KGHSH and CDR2 LQKENI. The CDR3 contains 17 residues. V dropped 3 bases and J dropped 4 bases, with 18 bases sitting between them. In nucleotides, the CDR3 is TGTGCCAGCTCACCTTCGGCGGGGGCCACGGGCACCGGGGAGCTGTTTTTT. It specifies CASSPSAGATGTGELFF. The complete variable domain, with remaining parts taken from reference TRBV18 and TRBJ2-2, reads NAGVMQNPRHLVRRRGQEARLRCSPMKGHSHVYWYRQLPEEGLKFMVYLQKENIIDESGMPKERFSAEFPKEGPSILRIQQVVRGDSAAYFCASSPSAGATGTGELFFGEGSRLTVL.

The rearrangement uses TRBV5-5 and TRBJ1-4; D remains ambiguous. Germline values: CDR1 SGHKS, CDR2 YYEKEE (reference sequence). The CDR3 loop spans 13 amino acids. The V end was cut by 3 bases, the J end by 6 bases, with 9 bases between. The DNA of the CDR3 is TGTGCCAGCAGCTCCGGAATTCATGAAAAACTGTTTTTT. Residues: CASSSGIHEKLFF.

This chain joins TRBV10-3 and TRBJ2-1; 14 bases map to TRBD2. After removal of 7 bases from V and 9 bases from J, the junction contained 8 bases not matched to a gene. The CDR3 has 15 amino acids. Germline CDR1 and CDR2: ENHRY and SYGVKD. The CDR3 DNA follows: TGTGCCATCACCCCGGGACTAGCGGGAGATGGTGAGCAGTTCTTC. Its protein product is CAITPGLAGDGEQFF.

The chain employs TRBV7-6 and TRBJ2-7; maybe TRBD2 (5 bases). This CDR3 is built from 12 residues. V was cut by 4 bases and J by 4 bases, with 8 bases left in between. Germline loops: CDR1 SGHVS, CDR2 FNYEAQ. In DNA, the CDR3 is TGTGCCAGCAGCTCCTGGACTTACGAGCAGTACTTC. Its protein product is CASSSWTYEQYF.

This clonotype has more than one count but fewer than ten. V gene TRBV11-1 combines with J gene TRBJ2-7, with D possibly TRBD1 on 6 matching bases. Trimming shortened V by 5 bases and J by 2 bases, and 16 bases separated the two germline ends. Germline V gene data show CDR1 as SGHAT and CDR2 as FQDESV (reference sequence). The CDR3 covers 15 residues. CDR3 sequence (DNA): TGTGCCAGCAGCACAAGGACAGTCAAGGCCTACGAGCAGTACTTC. This encodes CASSTRTVKAYEQYF.

This clonotype was observed a handful of times. The chain uses TRBV24-1 and TRBJ2-3; TRBD1 aligns across 8 bases. This CDR3 spans 16 amino acids. The germline gives CDR1 KGHDR, CDR2 SFDVKD. V trimming: 4 bases; J trimming: 8 bases; junction bases outside the gene matches: 13. CDR3 sequence: CATSELDRGGIATQYF. The CDR3 region has the DNA TGTGCCACCAGTGAGCTCGACAGGGGTGGTATTGCTACGCAGTATTTT.

The J gene is TRBJ2-2, the V gene TRBV12-3 or TRBV12-4, with D unclear. The CDR3 is made up of 15 amino acids. Trimming took off 3 bases at V and 0 bases at J, with 8 bases between the two ends. CDR3 sequence reads: CASSFNFPNTGELFF. The CDR3 coding sequence is TGTGCCAGCAGTTTCAACTTTCCGAACACCGGGGAGCTGTTTTTT.

The chain has TRBV6-2 or TRBV6-3 and TRBJ2-1, with D tentatively TRBD1 or TRBD2 (5 bases each). V lost 8 bases and J 15 bases, leaving 23 bases between the germline ends. The CDR3 is 13 amino acids. The germline CDR1 and CDR2 sequences are MNHEY and SVGEGT. The CDR3 sequence is CASRSSPGTSMFF. The CDR3 DNA follows: TGTGCCAGCCGTTCCTCCCCCGGGACCAGCATGTTCTTC.

This clonotype was seen a single time. This chain links TRBV7-2 with TRBJ2-1; D possibly corresponds to TRBD1 (6 bases). The germline V and J ends were trimmed by 4 bases and 9 bases, with 13 bases remaining between them. CDR3 length: 13 residues. CDR1 is SGHTA, CDR2 FQGNSA, per germline. The CDR3 sequence is CASSSSAGAEQFF. CDR3 sequence (DNA): TGTGCCAGCAGCTCCAGTGCAGGGGCTGAGCAGTTCTTC.

The chain combines TRBV18 with TRBJ2-5; the match to TRBD2 covers 14 bases. The V gene's germline CDR1 is KGHSH and CDR2 LQKENI. V dropped 3 bases and J dropped 2; count of bases not matched to a gene: 8. There are 18 residues in the CDR3. For the CDR3, the DNA is TGTGCCAGCTCACCGCCGGGACTAGCGGGAGCGACGCAAGAGACCCAGTACTTC. Residues: CASSPPGLAGATQETQYF.

This clonotype was seen a handful of times. This chain joins TRBV7-9 and TRBJ1-2; D is unresolved. The CDR3 has 15 amino acids. The germline V and J ends were trimmed by 5 bases and 8 bases, with 21 bases remaining between them. Germline values: CDR1 SEHNR, CDR2 FQNEAQ (reference sequence). This CDR3 is CASSAPTPTLSGYTF. CDR3 in DNA: TGTGCCAGCAGCGCGCCGACCCCCACGCTGTCGGGCTACACCTTC.

The chain links TRBV7-2 to TRBJ2-1, with 11 bases identical to TRBD2. The CDR3 has 16 residues. J gave up 7 bases and V 6 bases, and 11 bases lay outside the gene matches. Germline V gene data show CDR1 as SGHTA and CDR2 as FQGNSA. CDR3 nucleotide sequence: TGTGCCAGCAGAAGAGGGCTAGCGGGAGGACCGAATGAGCAGTTCTTC. Translation: CASRRGLAGGPNEQFF.

This clonotype occurred once. This sequence may be a read error, since a much larger clone differs from it by one base. J is TRBJ1-1 and V is TRBV10-3; 10 nucleotides match TRBD1. The V gene end was trimmed by 3 bases and the J gene end by 5 bases; junction bases not matched to a gene: 6. CDR3 length equals 15 residues. CDR1 and CDR2 (germline): ENHRY, SYGVKD. The CDR3 DNA sequence: TGTGCCATCAGTGAAGACGGGACAGGGGTAACTGAAGCTTTCTTT. Encoded protein: CAISEDGTGVTEAFF.